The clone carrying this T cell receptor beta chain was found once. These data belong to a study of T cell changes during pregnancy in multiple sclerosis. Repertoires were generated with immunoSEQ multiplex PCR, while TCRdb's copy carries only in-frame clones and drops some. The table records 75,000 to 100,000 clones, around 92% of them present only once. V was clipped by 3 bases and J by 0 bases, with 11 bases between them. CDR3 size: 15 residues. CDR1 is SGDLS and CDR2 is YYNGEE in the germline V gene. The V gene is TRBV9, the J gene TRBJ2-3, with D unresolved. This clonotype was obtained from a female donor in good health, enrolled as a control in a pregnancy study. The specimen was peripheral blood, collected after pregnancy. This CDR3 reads CASSATLRSTDTQYF. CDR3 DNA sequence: TGTGCCAGCAGCGCGACTCTACGCAGCACAGATACGCAGTATTTT. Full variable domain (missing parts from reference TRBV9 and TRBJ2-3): DSGVTQTPKHLITATGQRVTLRCSPRSGDLSVYWYQQSLDQGLQFLIQYYNGEERAKGNILERFSAQQFPDLHSELNLSSLELGDSALYFCASSATLRSTDTQYFGPGTRLTVL.